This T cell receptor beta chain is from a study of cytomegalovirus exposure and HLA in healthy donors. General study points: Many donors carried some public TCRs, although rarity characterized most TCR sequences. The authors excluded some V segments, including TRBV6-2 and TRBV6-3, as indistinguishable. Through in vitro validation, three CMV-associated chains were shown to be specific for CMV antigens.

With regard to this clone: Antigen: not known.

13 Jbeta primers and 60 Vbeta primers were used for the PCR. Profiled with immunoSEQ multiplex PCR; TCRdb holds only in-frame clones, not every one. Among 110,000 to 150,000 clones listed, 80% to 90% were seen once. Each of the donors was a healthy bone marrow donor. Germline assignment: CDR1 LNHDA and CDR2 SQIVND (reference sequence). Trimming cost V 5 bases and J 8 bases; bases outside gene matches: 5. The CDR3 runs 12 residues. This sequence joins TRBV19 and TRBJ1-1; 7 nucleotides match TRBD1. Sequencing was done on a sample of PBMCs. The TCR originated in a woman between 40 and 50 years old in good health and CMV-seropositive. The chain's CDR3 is CASSSDRSEAFF. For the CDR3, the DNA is TGTGCCAGTAGTTCGGACAGGTCGGAAGCTTTCTTT. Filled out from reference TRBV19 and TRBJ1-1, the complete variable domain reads DGGITQSPKYLFRKEGQNVTLSCEQNLNHDAMYWYRQDPGQGLRLIYYSQIVNDFQKGDIAEGYSVSREKKESFPLTVTSAQKNPTAFYLCASSSDRSEAFFGQGTRLTVV.